What follows describes a single TCR beta chain. The data stem from a study of blood T cell repertoires in COVID-19. Study context: T cells, B-cell-depleted T cells, or PBMCs supplied cDNA or gDNA.

In the study's own analysis: Cell counts per sample came from amplifying reference gene primers. Clones were read by immunoSEQ multiplex PCR, and TCRdb kept only the in-frame ones, dropping some. V and J calls and clone size come straight from that table; D and trimming were deduced from the DNA. Altogether 90,000 to 150,000 clones are present, 70% to 80% being singletons, with the ten largest covering around 5.9%. The source is a man aged 65 to 79 with acute or convalescent COVID-19. Sequences were obtained from peripheral blood.

Here the CDR3 DNA reads TGTGCCAGCAGCTTGGCCCTAGCGGGCAGGGAGACCCAGTACTTC. Translation gives CASSLALAGRETQYF. J is TRBJ2-5 and V is TRBV5-6; 8 bases are a match to TRBD2. CDR3 length: 15 residues. V lost 0 bases, J lost 5 bases, and 6 bases stayed unmatched. In germline, CDR1 is SGHDT, CDR2 YYEEEE.